This T cell receptor (beta chain) is from a study of OX40 agonist ivuxolimab in advanced cancers. Study summary: Patients were infused with ivuxolimab every 2 weeks at 0.01 to 10 mg/kg.

V was clipped by 4 bases and J by 4 bases, with 13 bases between them. CDR3 size: 14 residues. In germline, CDR1 is SGHDN, CDR2 FVKESK. As concerns this clone: Its antigen is unknown.

Repertoires were generated with immunoSEQ multiplex PCR, while TCRdb's copy carries only in-frame clones and drops some. The table includes about 73,000 clones, more than 70% detected once. Study-level points and caveats: In general, CD8+ T cells held more expanded clones than CD4+ did, on average. Also present in some nonresponders was a low level of normalized T-cell clonal expansion. Clonal expansion from baseline to week 6 occurred in both CD4+ and CD8+ T cells.

The chain employs TRBV14 and TRBJ1-2, with D perhaps matching TRBD1 (6 bases). Specimen: CD4+ or CD8+ T cells sorted from blood, collected in a trial of the OX40 agonist ivuxolimab. The sequence was obtained from an adult with an advanced solid tumor such as melanoma, head and neck, liver or kidney cancer. Here the CDR3 reads CASSPGHAGYGYTF. The CDR3 coding sequence is TGTGCCAGCAGCCCGGGACACGCGGGCTATGGCTACACCTTC.